This TCR beta chain originates from a study of blood T cell repertoires in COVID-19. TCRdb's copy holds only in-frame clones and misses some; the assay was immunoSEQ multiplex PCR. This sample carries around 250,000 clones, approximately 84% of them seen once, and the ten largest clones take around 9.1%. This clone showed up just once. The sample taken for sequencing was peripheral blood. The origin of this receptor is a human donor in a cohort sampled during active COVID-19.

The CDR3 here is CASWERGGQETQYF. The CDR3 DNA sequence: TGTGCCAGCTGGGAGCGGGGGGGCCAAGAGACCCAGTACTTC. The chain couples TRBV27 to TRBJ2-5; TRBD2 matches 10 bases. This CDR3 comprises 14 residues. After removal of 8 bases from V and 1 base from J, the junction contained 4 bases not matched to a gene. The germline CDR1 and CDR2 sequences are MNHEY and SMNVEV (reference sequence).